Following are 3 T cell receptor beta chains from one sample sequenced in a study of a mutant IDH1 vaccine in newly diagnosed glioma. Generated by immunoSEQ multiplex PCR, the TCRdb table keeps only in-frame clones and is missing some. The table has about 54,000 clones, 80% seen once. The antigens for these receptors are not known. The time point: week 23, last vaccination. The content of each vaccine dose was 300 ug of mutant IDH1 20-mer peptide, and topical imiquimod accompanied it. This specimen consisted of PBMCs, obtained from a glioma patient whose treatment included an IDH1 peptide vaccine. The receptors were sampled from a middle-aged man with glioma.

V usage is TRBV29-1 and J usage is TRBJ2-3, with D uncertain. Germline CDR1 and CDR2: SQVTM and ANQGSEA. The CDR3 is 13 residues long. V lost 6 bases to trimming and J lost 0 bases, with 10 bases between them. The CDR3 region is CSVGPASTDTQYF. The CDR3 coding sequence is TGCAGCGTCGGACCTGCTAGCACAGATACGCAGTATTTT.

The chain combines TRBV5-1 with TRBJ2-1; 11 nucleotides match TRBD2. V shed 0 bases and J 10 bases; nucleotides not matched to a gene: 6. The CDR3 is made up of 15 amino acids. Germline lookup yields CDR1 SGHRS and CDR2 YFSETQ. Written as DNA, the CDR3 is TGCGCCAGCAGCTTGGACCTAGCGGGGGGAGAAGAGCAGTTCTTC. Translating it yields CASSLDLAGGEEQFF.

This chain joins TRBV19 and TRBJ2-3, with 9 bases that match TRBD2. This CDR3 has 17 residues. Germline-derived CDR1 and CDR2 are LNHDA and SQIVND (reference sequence). V trimming: 6 bases; J trimming: 3 bases; junction bases outside the gene matches: 13. CDR3: CASSQGRSSGVTDTQYF. CDR3 sequence (DNA): TGTGCCAGTAGCCAAGGCCGCTCTAGCGGGGTGACAGATACGCAGTATTTT.